This TCR beta chain was sequenced in a study of blood T cells in healthy people across ages. Each sample gave at least 6.5 million isolated PBMCs. V lost 6 bases to trimming and J lost 6 bases; unmatched junction nucleotides: 6. In germline, CDR1 is ENHRY, CDR2 SYGVKD. There are 13 residues in the CDR3. The second PCR ran roughly 6 to 12 cycles with a sample-barcoded 5' primer and J-beta primers. TCRdb re-called the 5' RACE reads through MiXCR, storing one row per CDR3 protein. Of around 1.7 million distinct CDR3 sequences in the sample, roughly 27% were seen once. The TCR sequence derives from a woman between 25 and 40 years old in good health. The chain links TRBV10-3 to TRBJ2-5; 8 positions match TRBD2. Sequenced: blood. The CDR3 DNA sequence: TGTGCCATCAGCGGGGGGGCCGAGAAGACCCAGTACTTC. Encoded protein: CAISGGAEKTQYF.